These 10 T cell receptor beta chains originate from one sample sequenced in a study of blood T cell repertoires in COVID-19. Sequencing used immunoSEQ multiplex PCR; TCRdb keeps in-frame clones, though not all of them. The data show about 94,000 clones, roughly four fifths seen once. The sample taken for sequencing was peripheral blood. These receptors came from a man aged 55-75 years with acute or convalescent COVID-19.

The CDR3 DNA is TGTGCCAGCATGTCCGCCCTAGGCTATGGCTACACCTTC. Translating it yields CASMSALGYGYTF. The chain recombines TRBV12-3 or TRBV12-4 with TRBJ1-2, with D unclear. Trimming removed 7 bases at V and 4 bases at J, with 13 bases between. This CDR3 has 13 residues.

The rearrangement joins TRBV30 to TRBJ2-3; tentatively, D is TRBD2 (5 bases). Germline CDR1 reads GTSNPN; CDR2 reads SVGIG (reference sequence). The CDR3 spans 15 residues. Trimming cost V 4 bases and J 0 bases, with 14 bases left between them. The CDR3 sequence: CAWMHGSASTDTQYF. The CDR3 DNA follows: TGTGCCTGGATGCATGGTAGCGCTAGCACAGATACGCAGTATTTT.

This clone is a singleton in its sample. The genes are TRBV14 and TRBJ2-3, with 8 bases that match TRBD2. Germline V gene data show CDR1 as SGHDN and CDR2 as FVKESK. The CDR3 has 14 residues. V shed 4 bases, J shed 3 bases, and the junction held 3 bases outside the gene matches. CDR3 bases: TGTGCCAGCAGCCCCGGACTAGCAACAGATACGCAGTATTTT. Its protein product is CASSPGLATDTQYF.

The chain uses TRBV5-6 and TRBJ1-1; 10 bases agree with TRBD1. J was trimmed by 6 bases and V by 2 bases; bases with no gene match: 7. The length of the CDR3 is 15 residues. CDR1 and CDR2 (germline): SGHDT, YYEEEE. The CDR3 region has the DNA TGTGCCAGCAGCTTACAGGGACAGGGGAGTTCTGAAGCTTTCTTT. It yields the protein CASSLQGQGSSEAFF. The full variable domain, its missing parts supplied by reference TRBV5-6 and TRBJ1-1, is DAGVTQSPTHLIKTRGQQVTLRCSPKSGHDTVSWYQQALGQGPQFIFQYYEEEERQRGNFPDRFSGHQFPNYSSELNVNALLLGDSALYLCASSLQGQGSSEAFFGQGTRLTVV.

The table lists this clone with a count of one. The chain uses TRBV9 and TRBJ2-1, with 11 positions matching TRBD2. This CDR3 spans 16 amino acids. Per the germline V gene, CDR1 is SGDLS and CDR2 is YYNGEE. V lost 0 bases, J lost 10 bases, and 9 bases stayed unmatched. DNA for the CDR3: TGTGCCAGCAGCGTAGAAGTAGCGGGGGGGCGACTAGAGCAGTTCTTC. It yields the protein CASSVEVAGGRLEQFF.

The gene calls are TRBV11-3 and TRBJ2-7, with TRBD1 matching over 9 bases. The V and J ends lost 5 bases and 6 bases, in that order; junction bases with no gene match: 5. The CDR3 length is 13 residues. CDR1 and CDR2 from the germline V gene are SGHNT and YENEEA. CDR3 nucleotide sequence: TGTGCCAGCAGCCGGGGACAGGGTCGCGAGCAGTACTTC. Amino acids: CASSRGQGREQYF.

This chain uses TRBV28 with TRBJ2-7; tentative D call: TRBD2 (6 bases). Germline lookup yields CDR1 MDHEN and CDR2 SYDVKM. CDR3 length: 15 amino acids. The germline V and J ends were trimmed by 4 bases and 3 bases, with 16 bases remaining between them. CDR3 amino acids: CASSSPGTSVYEQYF. CDR3 coding DNA: TGTGCCAGCAGTTCTCCAGGGACTTCGGTCTACGAGCAGTACTTC.

The chain joins TRBV11-1 to TRBJ1-2; weak D call: TRBD1 (6 bases). V lost 4 bases, J lost 4 bases, and 16 bases lay in between. This CDR3 contains 15 residues. CDR1 and CDR2 (germline): SGHAT, FQDESV (reference sequence). CDR3 loop: CASSSRLTGTYGYTF. The CDR3 bases are TGTGCCAGCAGCTCCCGCCTAACAGGGACCTATGGCTACACCTTC.

V is TRBV11-2 and J is TRBJ1-1; tentatively, D is TRBD1 (6 bases). V shed 1 base and J shed 5 bases, with 14 bases lying between them. Germline V lookup: CDR1 SGHAT, CDR2 FQNNGV. This CDR3 spans 15 amino acids. CDR3 coding DNA: TGTGCCAGCAGCTTAGTTCAGGGGACCGGGACTGAAGCTTTCTTT. It is translated as CASSLVQGTGTEAFF.

CDR3 bases: TGTGCCAGCAGCAGGACAGGGGGCGACGAAAAACTGTTTTTT. It specifies CASSRTGGDEKLFF. This chain connects TRBV7-6 to TRBJ1-4; 11 nucleotides match TRBD1. Germline CDR1 reads SGHVS; CDR2 reads FNYEAQ. The CDR3 contains 14 residues. J lost 8 bases, V lost 5 bases, and 4 bases had no gene match.